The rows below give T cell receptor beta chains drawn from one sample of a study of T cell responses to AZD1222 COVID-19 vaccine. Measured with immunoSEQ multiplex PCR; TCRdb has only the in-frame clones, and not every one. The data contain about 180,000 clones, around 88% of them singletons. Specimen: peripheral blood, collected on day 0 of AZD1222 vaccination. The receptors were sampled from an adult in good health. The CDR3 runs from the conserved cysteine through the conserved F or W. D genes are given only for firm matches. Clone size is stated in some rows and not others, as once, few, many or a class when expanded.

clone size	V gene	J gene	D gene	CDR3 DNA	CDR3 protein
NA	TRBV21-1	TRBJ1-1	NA	TGTGCCAGCAGCAAAGAAGTGAGGGTCGAGGGCACTGAAGCTTTCTTT	CASSKEVRVEGTEAFF
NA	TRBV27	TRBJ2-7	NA	TGTGCCAGCAGTTTGAATGGGGTTTCCCCCTACGAGCAGTACTTC	CASSLNGVSPYEQYF
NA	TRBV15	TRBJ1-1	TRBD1	TGTGCCACCAGCAGAGTCAAGACAGGGAGGACTGAAGCTTTCTTT	CATSRVKTGRTEAFF
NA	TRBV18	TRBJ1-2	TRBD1	TGTGCCAGCTCACCACCCGGGCAGGGGGCGAGGGGCTACACCTTC	CASSPPGQGARGYTF
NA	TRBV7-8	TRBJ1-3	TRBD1	TGTGCCAGCAGCGTCGGGACAGTCTCTGGAAACACCATATATTTT	CASSVGTVSGNTIYF
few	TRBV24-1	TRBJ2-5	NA	TGTGCCACCAGTGATTTGCGAGAAGAGACCCAGTACTTC	CATSDLREETQYF
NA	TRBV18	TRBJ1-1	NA	TGTGCCAGCTCCTCTGCGGCCTCGAGGGACACTGAAGCTTTCTTT	CASSSAASRDTEAFF
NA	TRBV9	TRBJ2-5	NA	TGTGCCAGCAGCGTAGCCGGGGGCCCCCGGGAGACCCAGTACTTC	CASSVAGGPRETQYF
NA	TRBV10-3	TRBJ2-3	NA	TGTGCCATCAGTGAAGCGACCCTCAGCACAGATACGCAGTATTTT	CAISEATLSTDTQYF
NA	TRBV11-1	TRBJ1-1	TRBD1	TGTGCCAGCAGCTCAGGACAGGGGAAAGCTTTCTTT	CASSSGQGKAFF
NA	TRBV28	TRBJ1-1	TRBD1	TGTGCCAGCAGTTTTACAGGGGGGGACACTGAAGCTTTCTTT	CASSFTGGDTEAFF
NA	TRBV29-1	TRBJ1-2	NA	TGCAGCGTTGAGGTGAACGTCTATGGCTACACCTTC	CSVEVNVYGYTF
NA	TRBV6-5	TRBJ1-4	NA	TGTGCCAGCAGTTACTCCCCCCACCCTAGGGAAAAACTGTTTTTT	CASSYSPHPREKLFF
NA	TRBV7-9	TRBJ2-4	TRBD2	TGTGCCAGCAGCTCCCGACACCCGGGGGGGAAAAACATTCAGTACTTC	CASSSRHPGGKNIQYF
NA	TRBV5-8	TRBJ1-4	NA	TGTGCCAGCAGCTTGGAACAGGGTGCAACTAATGAAAAACTGTTTTTT	CASSLEQGATNEKLFF
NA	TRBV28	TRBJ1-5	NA	TGTGCCAGCAGTTTAGTAGAAAATAGCAATCAGCCCCAGCATTTT	CASSLVENSNQPQHF
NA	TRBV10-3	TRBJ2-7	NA	TGTGCCATCAGTGAGTCCGCGAGTGAGCAGTACTTC	CAISESASEQYF
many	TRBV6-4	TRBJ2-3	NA	TGTGCCAGCAGTGACGGGAGACCCACAGATACGCAGTATTTT	CASSDGRPTDTQYF
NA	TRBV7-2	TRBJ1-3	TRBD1	TGTGCCAGCAGCCGGGACAGCCTCTCTGGAAACACCATATATTTT	CASSRDSLSGNTIYF
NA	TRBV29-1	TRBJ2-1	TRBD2	TGCAGCGTCCCGGGGGAGCGGGAGGCCAATGAGCAGTTCTTC	CSVPGEREANEQFF
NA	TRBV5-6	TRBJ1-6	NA	TGTGCCAGCAGCCACCCCGGGGGCCCCTATAATTCACCCCTCCACTTT	CASSHPGGPYNSPLHF
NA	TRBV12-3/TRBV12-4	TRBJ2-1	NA	TGTGCCAGCAGATGGGACGGTGAGCAGTTCTTC	CASRWDGEQFF
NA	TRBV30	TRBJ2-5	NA	TGTGCCTGGAGTGTACAGGGAAGAATGGAAGAGACCCAGTACTTC	CAWSVQGRMEETQYF
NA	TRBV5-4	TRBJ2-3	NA	TGTGCCAGCAGCTTGGGCAGCTCGACCCGGTATTTT	CASSLGSSTRYF
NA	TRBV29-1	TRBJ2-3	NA	TGCAGCGTTCTCGGGACTGGGGAGGTAGATACGCAGTATTTT	CSVLGTGEVDTQYF
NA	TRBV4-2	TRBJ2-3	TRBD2	TGTGCCAGCAGCCAAGATCTAGCGGGGGTAAATACGCAGTATTTT	CASSQDLAGVNTQYF
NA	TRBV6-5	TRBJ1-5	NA	TGTGCCAGCAGCGGGGGAGCAAATCAGCCCCAGCATTTT	CASSGGANQPQHF